This is a list of T cell receptor beta chains from one sample in a study of blood T cells in healthy people across ages. TCRdb independently ran MiXCR on the 5' RACE reads; one entry per CDR3 protein. The sample lists about 670,000 distinct CDR3 sequences; more than 45% were seen once. Sequences were obtained from blood. These receptors came from a woman of 80 years or more in good health. CDR3s include the opening cysteine and the closing phenylalanine or tryptophan. D genes are given only for firm matches. Clone size, where shown, is once, few, many, or a class for clones that have expanded.

TGTGCCAGCAGCTTCGGGACAGGGAGGACCTTAGGAGAAGAGACCCAGTACTTC CASSFGTGRTLGEETQYF TRBJ2-5 18 NA TRBV7-7 TRBD1
TGTGCCAGCAGCCAGAGGGGCTTAGGCCCAGCCAAAAACATTCAGTACTTC CASSQRGLGPAKNIQYF TRBJ2-4 17 NA TRBV3-1 NA
TGTGCCAGCAGTTTAGGACGCAGCTCCTACGAGCAGTACTTC CASSLGRSSYEQYF TRBJ2-7 14 many TRBV12-3/TRBV12-4 NA
TGTGCCAGCAGTCCGACAAGGACTAGACAAGAGACCCAGTACTTC CASSPTRTRQETQYF TRBJ2-5 15 many TRBV12-3/TRBV12-4 TRBD2
TGCGCCAGCAGCTTGGACGCCGGGGTTCTGGGGACCCAGTACTTC CASSLDAGVLGTQYF TRBJ2-5 15 NA TRBV5-1 NA
TGTGCCAGCAGACCTACCACAGGGGCAAATGGCTACACCTTC CASRPTTGANGYTF TRBJ1-2 14 once TRBV6-1 TRBD1
TGCGCCAGCAGCTTGGTTAGGGTCGCCACCAATGAGCAGTACTTC CASSLVRVATNEQYF TRBJ2-5 15 NA TRBV5-1 NA
TGTGCCAGCAGCCCCATAGTCGATGAGCAGTTCTTC CASSPIVDEQFF TRBJ2-1 12 once TRBV2 NA
TGTGCCAGCAGCGTGTTGGCAGGGGGGCACAATGAGCAGTACTTC CASSVLAGGHNEQYF TRBJ2-5 15 few TRBV2 NA
TGCAGTGCTAGCAACCCCCGGGCCAGCACAGATACGCAGTATTTT CSASNPRASTDTQYF TRBJ2-3 15 NA TRBV20-1 NA
TGTGCCAGCAGCTTAACGGGGGACGCCCCGTCAGATACGCAGTATTTT CASSLTGDAPSDTQYF TRBJ2-3 16 NA TRBV7-2 NA
TGCAGTGCTAGGGGGGCCACAGATACGCAGTATTTT CSARGATDTQYF TRBJ2-3 12 NA TRBV20-1 NA
TGTGCCAGCAGCCCGGGCCGGTCGGGTGAAAAACTGTTTTTT CASSPGRSGEKLFF TRBJ1-4 14 NA TRBV3-1 NA
TGTGCCAGCAGCCCTCGACTAGCGGGACGAGAGACCCAGTACTTC CASSPRLAGRETQYF TRBJ2-5 15 NA TRBV3-1 TRBD2
TGTGCCAGCAGCTTAGTTTGGCAGGGGGCGGAGACCCAGTACTTC CASSLVWQGAETQYF TRBJ2-5 15 NA TRBV7-9 TRBD1
TGTGCCAGCAGTCTAAGATATGACAATCAGCCCCAGCATTTT CASSLRYDNQPQHF TRBJ1-5 14 NA TRBV12-3/TRBV12-4 NA
TGTGCCAGCAGTTTCTACCTTAGCGGGAGCTACGAGCAGTACTTC CASSFYLSGSYEQYF TRBJ2-7 15 many TRBV12-3/TRBV12-4 TRBD2
TGTGCCAGCAGCGAGGGGGCTTATTACGAGCAGTACTTC CASSEGAYYEQYF TRBJ2-7 13 NA TRBV2 TRBD1
TGTGCCAGCAGTAAGGGGGTAGGTTACGAGCAGTACTTC CASSKGVGYEQYF TRBJ2-7 13 many TRBV27 NA
TGTGCCAGCGGCTTAAAGTTTCTGAGCCCCTACGAGCAGTACTTC CASGLKFLSPYEQYF TRBJ2-7 15 NA TRBV7-3 NA
TGCGCCAGCAGCTTCGACAGGGGGGCCCAGCATTTT CASSFDRGAQHF TRBJ1-5 12 NA TRBV5-1 TRBD1
TGCAGTGCTTCACCGGGACAGGGGCCCTACGAGCAGTACTTC CSASPGQGPYEQYF TRBJ2-7 14 NA TRBV20-1 TRBD1
TGTGCCACCAGCGCTCATTCTAGCGGGGGCTCCTACAATGAGCAGTTCTTC CATSAHSSGGSYNEQFF TRBJ2-1 17 many TRBV15 TRBD2
TGTGCCAGCAGCTGGGGTACGGGATCCAACACAGATACGCAGTATTTT CASSWGTGSNTDTQYF TRBJ2-3 16 NA TRBV7-9 NA
TGTGCCAGCAGCCATAGCGGGAGGGTCCACAATGAGCAGTACTTC CASSHSGRVHNEQYF TRBJ2-5 15 NA TRBV9 TRBD2
TGTGCCAGCAGCGGACTAGCCAAAAACATTCAGTACTTC CASSGLAKNIQYF TRBJ2-4 13 NA TRBV7-9 NA
TGTGCCTGGGATCTAGCGGGAGGGTTGGAGCAGTACTTC CAWDLAGGLEQYF TRBJ2-7 13 many TRBV30 TRBD2
TGTGCCAGCAGTGAACGGGCTGCAGCGTCAGATACGCAGTATTTT CASSERAAASDTQYF TRBJ2-3 15 NA TRBV25-1 NA
TGCGCCAGCAGCCCCGGGGGGGGGCGCTTAGATACGCAGTATTTT CASSPGGGRLDTQYF TRBJ2-3 15 NA TRBV5-1 TRBD2
TGTGCCAGCAGCTTAGGAAAACAGCTTTACCAAGAGACCCAGTACTTC CASSLGKQLYQETQYF TRBJ2-5 16 NA TRBV7-2 NA
TGTGCCAGCAGTCCACAGGGGGGAAACACCGGGGAGCTGTTTTTT CASSPQGGNTGELFF TRBJ2-2 15 many TRBV12-3/TRBV12-4 TRBD1
TGTGCCAGCAGCGCTGACAGGGAGGGAGGCTACACCTTC CASSADREGGYTF TRBJ1-2 13 NA TRBV7-9 TRBD1
TGCAGTGCCAAGACAGGGTTACCCTCCTACGAGCAGTACTTC CSAKTGLPSYEQYF TRBJ2-7 14 many TRBV20-1 TRBD1
TGTAGCGTGAACCGGGACAGGGAACCCAATGAGCAGTTCTTC CSVNRDREPNEQFF TRBJ2-1 14 NA TRBV29-1 TRBD1
TGCAGTGCTTCTCACAACCGGGCGCCCTACAATGAGCAGTTCTTC CSASHNRAPYNEQFF TRBJ2-1 15 NA TRBV20-1 NA
TGTGCCACCAGTGATCAAGAGACCCGGTACTTC CATSDQETRYF TRBJ2-5 11 NA TRBV24-1 NA
TGTGCCACCAGCAGAGATCCTGGGGGGAATCAGCCCCAGCATTTT CATSRDPGGNQPQHF TRBJ1-5 15 many TRBV15 NA
TGTGCCAGCAGTCTGAGGACAGCGAGAGGCTACACCTTC CASSLRTARGYTF TRBJ1-2 13 NA TRBV28 NA
TGTGCCAGCAGCGCGACCTCAGGGGGCGGCACAGATACGCAGTATTTT CASSATSGGGTDTQYF TRBJ2-3 16 NA TRBV7-2 TRBD1
TGTGCCAGCAGCTTACAGGGTTGGGAAAAACTGTTTTTT CASSLQGWEKLFF TRBJ1-4 13 many TRBV6-6 NA
TGCGCCAGCAGCTTTCAAGGCCGGGGGGACGAGCAGTACTTC CASSFQGRGDEQYF TRBJ2-7 14 NA TRBV5-1 TRBD2
TGTGCCAGCTCCCAACAGGGATCCTCAAACACTGAAGCTTTCTTT CASSQQGSSNTEAFF TRBJ1-1 15 NA TRBV18 NA
TGTGCCAGCAGCCCCAACCCTGGAAGAGCCAAAAACATTCAGTACTTC CASSPNPGRAKNIQYF TRBJ2-4 16 NA TRBV3-1 NA
TGTGCCAGCCGGGACAAAGTCTCCGAGCAGTACTTC CASRDKVSEQYF TRBJ2-7 12 NA TRBV6-1 NA
TGCGCCAGCAGCTTGGTTCCCGGTGGGGATAAACCCACAGATACGCAGTATTTT CASSLVPGGDKPTDTQYF TRBJ2-3 18 NA TRBV5-1 NA
TGTGCCATCGGGTCGGGGAACACCGGGGAGCTGTTTTTT CAIGSGNTGELFF TRBJ2-2 13 few TRBV10-3 NA
TGCAGTGCTAGAGACCCGCGGGGGCTAGCGGGGAAAGAGACCCAGTACTTC CSARDPRGLAGKETQYF TRBJ2-5 17 many TRBV20-1 TRBD2
TGTGCCAGCAGTTTGTCGGAAAAAGGCACCGGGGAGCTGTTTTTT CASSLSEKGTGELFF TRBJ2-2 15 NA TRBV27 NA
TGTGCCAGCAGCCAAGATCTCGTGGTGTACCCCCACGAGCAGTACTTC CASSQDLVVYPHEQYF TRBJ2-7 16 many TRBV4-2 NA
TGTGCCAGCAGTTCCGGGACTAGCGGAGGGGCTTCTCGCAACCCCAATGAGCAGTTCTTC CASSSGTSGGASRNPNEQFF TRBJ2-1 20 once TRBV6-7 TRBD2
TGCAGTGCTACCTGGGGTTATGAGCAGTTCTTC CSATWGYEQFF TRBJ2-1 11 NA TRBV20-1 NA
TGTGCCAGCAGGATGACGGACACCTACTACGAGCAGTACTTC CASRMTDTYYEQYF TRBJ2-7 14 NA TRBV27 NA
TGTGCCATCAGTGAGTCTGGGGCCGGCTCCTACGAGCAGTACTTC CAISESGAGSYEQYF TRBJ2-7 15 NA TRBV10-3 NA
TGCAGTGCTATACGGACTAGCGGGATCAATGAGCAGTTCTTC CSAIRTSGINEQFF TRBJ2-1 14 many TRBV20-1 TRBD2
TGTGCCAGCAGTTTCCGCCAGGGGGTATTGGAGACCCAGTACTTC CASSFRQGVLETQYF TRBJ2-5 15 NA TRBV6-6 TRBD1
TGTGCCAGCAGTTACTCGGACAGGGCCCTCCATTACGAGCAGTACTTC CASSYSDRALHYEQYF TRBJ2-7 16 NA TRBV6-5 TRBD1
TGTGCCAGCAGCTTAGATGGGGGGCCGGACTCGGGGTATATATACAATGAGCAGTACTTC CASSLDGGPDSGYIYNEQYF TRBJ2-4 20 NA TRBV11-1 NA
TGTGCCAGCAGCGTAGATCCCCGAGGACTAGCGGGAGGCGAGCAGTACTTC CASSVDPRGLAGGEQYF TRBJ2-7 17 NA TRBV9 TRBD2
TGCAGTGCTAGAGGTCGGATTAATGAAAAACTGTTTTTT CSARGRINEKLFF TRBJ1-4 13 NA TRBV20-1 NA
TGCAGTGCTAGTTGCGGCTACACCTTC CSASCGYTF TRBJ1-2 9 NA TRBV20-1 NA